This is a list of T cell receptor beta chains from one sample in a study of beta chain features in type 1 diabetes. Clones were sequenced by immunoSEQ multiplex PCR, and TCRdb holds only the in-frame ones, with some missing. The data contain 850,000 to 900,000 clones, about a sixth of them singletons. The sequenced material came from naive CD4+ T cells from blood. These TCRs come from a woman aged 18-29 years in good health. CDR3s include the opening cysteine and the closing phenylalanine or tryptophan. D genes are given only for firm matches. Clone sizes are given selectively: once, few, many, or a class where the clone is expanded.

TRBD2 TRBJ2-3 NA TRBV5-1 TGCGCCAGCAGCTGGGGGACTAGCGGGAGCACAGATACGCAGTATTTT CASSWGTSGSTDTQYF
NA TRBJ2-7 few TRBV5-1 TGCGCCAGCAGCGCCGGACAGAGTTACGAGCAGTACTTC CASSAGQSYEQYF
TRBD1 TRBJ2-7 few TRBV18 TGTGCCAGCTCACCAAGGACAGGGGTTCCCTCCTACGAGCAGTACTTC CASSPRTGVPSYEQYF
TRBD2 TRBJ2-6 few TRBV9 TGTGCCAGCAGCGGGAGGGGCGGGAGCCCTTCCCTTGGGGCCAACGTCCTGACTTTC CASSGRGGSPSLGANVLTF
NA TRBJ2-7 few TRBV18 TGTGCCAGCTCCCGCAATGTCCACGAGCAGTACTTC CASSRNVHEQYF
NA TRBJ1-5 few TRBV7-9 TGTGCCAGCAGCTTAATGGGGGCGAGTCAGCCCCAGCATTTT CASSLMGASQPQHF
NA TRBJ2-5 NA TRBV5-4 TGTGCCAGCAGCCCGGGGGCCCAAGAGACCCAGTACTTC CASSPGAQETQYF
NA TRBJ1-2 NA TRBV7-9 TGTGCCTACTCCCTAAGGGGTGGCTACACCTTC CAYSLRGGYTF
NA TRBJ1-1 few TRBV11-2 TGTGCCAGCAGCTTTACTCGGGGGAACACTGAAGCTTTCTTT CASSFTRGNTEAFF
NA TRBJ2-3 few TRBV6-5 TGTGCCAGCAGTTACTCATACCGGACTAGCACAGATACGCAGTATTTT CASSYSYRTSTDTQYF
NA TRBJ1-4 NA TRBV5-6 TGTGCCAGCAGCCCGAGCCCTCAGGGAGATGAAAAACTGTTTTTT CASSPSPQGDEKLFF
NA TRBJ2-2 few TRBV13 TGTGCCAGCAGCCCCCTTAAAACCGAGGGGTTTTTCACCGGGGAGCTGTTTTTT CASSPLKTEGFFTGELFF
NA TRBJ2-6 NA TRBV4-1 TGCGCCAGCAGCCAAGAACAGCTTTCTGGGGCCAACGTCCTGACTTTC CASSQEQLSGANVLTF
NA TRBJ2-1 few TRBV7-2 TGTGCCAGCAGCTTAGCTAGCGGTTACTACAATGAGCAGTTCTTC CASSLASGYYNEQFF
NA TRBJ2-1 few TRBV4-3 TGCGCCAGCAGCCAAGATATGGCTACGACGTACAATGAGCAGTTCTTC CASSQDMATTYNEQFF
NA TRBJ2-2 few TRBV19 TGTGCCAGTAGAGAAGGACAGTCGAACACCGGGGAGCTGTTTTTT CASREGQSNTGELFF
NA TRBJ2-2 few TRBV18 TGTGCCAGCTCAGCGAACACCGGGGAGCTGTTTTTT CASSANTGELFF
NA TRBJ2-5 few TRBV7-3 TGTGCCAGCAGCTTAATGGGGGTGTTACAAGAGACCCAGTACTTC CASSLMGVLQETQYF
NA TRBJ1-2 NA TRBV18 TGTGCCAGCTCACCGATGGGACGGGATGCCGGCTACACCTTC CASSPMGRDAGYTF
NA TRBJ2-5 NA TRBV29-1 TGCAGCGTTGTAGGCCAAGCAGGGGTAAGGGAGACCCAGTACTTC CSVVGQAGVRETQYF
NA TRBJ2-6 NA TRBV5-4 TGTGCCAGCAGCTCCCGGAGGGGCAAGGGGGCCAACGTCCTGACTTTC CASSSRRGKGANVLTF
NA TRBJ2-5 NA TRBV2 TGTGCCAGCAGTGCAATGGGGATGGAGACCCAGTACTTC CASSAMGMETQYF
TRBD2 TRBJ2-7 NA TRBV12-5 TGTGCTAGTGGTTTGTGGACTAGCGAGACCTACGAGCAGTACTTC CASGLWTSETYEQYF
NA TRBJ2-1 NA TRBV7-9 TGTGCCAGCAGCTTATCTGTTAGAGGGTGGGGGCAGTTCTTC CASSLSVRGWGQFF
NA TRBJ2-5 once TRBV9 TGTGCCAGCAGCGTAGGCTATCAGGGGCGAGAGACCCAGTACTTC CASSVGYQGRETQYF
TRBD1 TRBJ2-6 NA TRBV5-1 TGCGCCAGCAGCCCGACAGGGTCCGGGGCCAACGTCCTGACTTTC CASSPTGSGANVLTF
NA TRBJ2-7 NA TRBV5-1 TGCGCCAGCAGCTTGGCGACTAGAGGGTACGAGCAGTACTTC CASSLATRGYEQYF
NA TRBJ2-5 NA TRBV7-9 TGTGCCAGCAGCTCTCGGGGGATAGTAGGCCGGGAGCAAGAGACCCAGTACTTC CASSSRGIVGREQETQYF
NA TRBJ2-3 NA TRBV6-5 TGTGCCAGCAGTCCTACTAGCCCCGACACAGATACGCAGTATTTT CASSPTSPDTDTQYF
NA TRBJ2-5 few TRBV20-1 TGCAGTGCTAGGCTGCAAGAGACCCAGTACTTC CSARLQETQYF
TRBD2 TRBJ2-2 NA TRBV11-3 TGTGCCAGCAGCCCGATCCGCGGACTAGCGGGAGGGATGGGCGGGGAGCTGTTTTTT CASSPIRGLAGGMGGELFF
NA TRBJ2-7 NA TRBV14 TGTGCCAGCAGACAGGGAAACTACGAGCAGTACTTC CASRQGNYEQYF
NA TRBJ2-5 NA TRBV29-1 TGCAGCGTGGACCGGGACAGGGCCCTTAGCGGGAGAGAGACCCAGTACTTC CSVDRDRALSGRETQYF
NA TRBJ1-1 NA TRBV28 TGTGCCAGCAGCTCCTCCGCCGCACAGGGTCAGCGGGGCTCTGAAGCTTTCTTT CASSSSAAQGQRGSEAFF
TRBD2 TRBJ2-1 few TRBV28 TGTGCCAGCAGGTCCACTAGCGGGAAGTACAATGAGCAGTTCTTC CASRSTSGKYNEQFF
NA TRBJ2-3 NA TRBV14 TGTGCCAGCAGCCAAGAATACGCAGATACGCAGTATTTT CASSQEYADTQYF
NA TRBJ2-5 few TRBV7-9 TGTGCCAGCACCCAAGGGGGGAGTGTCGGGACCCAGTACTTC CASTQGGSVGTQYF
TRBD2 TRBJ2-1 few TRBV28 TGTGCCAGCAATACTAGCGGGAGGGGGCAGTTCTTC CASNTSGRGQFF
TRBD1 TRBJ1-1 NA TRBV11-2 TGTGCCAGCAGCTTAGTACCAGGGGGTGGCACTGAAGCTTTCTTT CASSLVPGGGTEAFF
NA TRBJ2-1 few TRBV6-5 TGTGCCAGCAGTTACCGGCCGAGGGGTCACAATGAGCAGTTCTTC CASSYRPRGHNEQFF
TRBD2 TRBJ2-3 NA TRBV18 TGTGCCAGCTCACGTCGGACTAGCGGGAGCACAGATACGCAGTATTTT CASSRRTSGSTDTQYF
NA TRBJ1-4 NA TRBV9 TGTGCCAGCAGCGTGCAGGGTGGAGATGAAAAACTGTTTTTT CASSVQGGDEKLFF
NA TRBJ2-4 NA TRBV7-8 TGTGCCAGCAGCTCCGGACAGTCTCCGACCAAAAACATTCAGTACTTC CASSSGQSPTKNIQYF
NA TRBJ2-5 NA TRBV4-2 TGTGCCAGCAGCCCCTATACCAACTTCCAGACCCAGTACTTC CASSPYTNFQTQYF
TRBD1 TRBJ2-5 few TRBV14 TGTGCCAGCAGCCAAGGAACAGGGGCGAGGCAAGAGACCCAGTACTTC CASSQGTGARQETQYF
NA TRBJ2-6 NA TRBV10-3 TGTGCCATCAGTGATCCCCTAAACTCTGGGGCCAACGTCCTGACTTTC CAISDPLNSGANVLTF
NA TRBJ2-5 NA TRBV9 TGTGCCAGCAGCCCGTATCCTGGAAACTTACAAGAGACCCAGTACTTC CASSPYPGNLQETQYF
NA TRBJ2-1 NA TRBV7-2 TGTGCCAGCAGCTTAGCGGCGGGTATCTCCAATGAGCAGTTCTTC CASSLAAGISNEQFF
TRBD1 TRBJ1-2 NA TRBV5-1 TGCGCCAGCCACATTACAGGGGGCATCGACTATGGCTACACCTTC CASHITGGIDYGYTF
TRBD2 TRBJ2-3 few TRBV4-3 TGCGCCAGCAGCCCAATGCGGGAACTAGCGGGAGGGAGCACAGATACGCAGTATTTT CASSPMRELAGGSTDTQYF
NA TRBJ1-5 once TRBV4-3 TGCGCCAGCAGCCAAGATCCTTCCAGCAATCAGCCCCAGCATTTT CASSQDPSSNQPQHF
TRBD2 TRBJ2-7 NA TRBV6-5 TGTGCCAGCAGCCGACTAGCGGGAGGTTCCGACGAGCAGTACTTC CASSRLAGGSDEQYF
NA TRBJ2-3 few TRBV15 TGTGCCACCAGCAGAGATCGGGGACCCACAGATACGCAGTATTTT CATSRDRGPTDTQYF